Reported below is one TCR beta chain. Its target is unknown. Purified naive CD4+ T cells were depleted of CD25+ Tregs. Study-level findings and limits: Tumor-infiltrating Treg TCR alpha and beta sequences overlapped most with tumor naive CD4+ T cells, then blood naive.

TCRdb reprocessed the 5' RACE reads via MiXCR and lists one record per CDR3 protein. In the table there are about 54,000 distinct CDR3 sequences, under 20% of which are singletons. Per the germline V gene, CDR1 is MNHEY and CDR2 is SVGEGT. The CDR3 is 17 amino acids. Trimming cost V 0 bases and J 6 bases, with 17 bases left between them. The sample comprised naive CD4+ T cells sorted from blood. The subset here: naive CD4+ T cells, CD4+CD45RA+CD25-. This TCR was sampled from a female donor with breast cancer. The chain carries TRBV6-2 or TRBV6-3 and TRBJ1-4, with D tentatively TRBD1 (6 bases). The DNA for the CDR3 is TGTGCCAGCAGTTACTCGACGATCCGGACAGAGGATGAAAAACTGTTTTTT. Amino acid sequence: CASSYSTIRTEDEKLFF.